A selection of T cell receptor beta chains follows, all from one sample in a study of blood T cell repertoires in COVID-19. Clones were read by immunoSEQ multiplex PCR, and TCRdb kept only the in-frame ones, dropping some. The table records about 210,000 clones, around 80% of them present only once. The sample was peripheral blood. The receptors here all came from a man in his forties or fifties with active or convalescent COVID-19. Each CDR3 is given with its conserved first and last residue. Each record gives: V gene, D gene, CDR3 length, clone size, J gene, CDR3 protein, CDR3 DNA. The D gene is left open where the match is weak. Expanded clones are given a class, and other clones once, few, many or no size at all.

V gene: TRBV24-1; D gene: -; CDR3 length: 14; clone size: few; J gene: TRBJ2-5; CDR3 protein: CATSDRTVKETQYF; CDR3 DNA: TGTGCCACCAGTGATCGGACAGTGAAAGAGACCCAGTACTTC
V gene: TRBV7-2; D gene: -; CDR3 length: 15; clone size: -; J gene: TRBJ2-3; CDR3 protein: CASSLGQGITDTQYF; CDR3 DNA: TGTGCCAGCAGCTTAGGTCAGGGAATCACAGATACGCAGTATTTT
V gene: TRBV28; D gene: -; CDR3 length: 14; clone size: -; J gene: TRBJ2-4; CDR3 protein: CASSLLTNRGIQYF; CDR3 DNA: TGTGCCAGCAGTTTACTGACTAACCGGGGCATTCAGTACTTC
V gene: TRBV18; D gene: TRBD1; CDR3 length: 15; clone size: once; J gene: TRBJ1-1; CDR3 protein: CASSPRVRGDTEAFF; CDR3 DNA: TGTGCCAGCTCACCACGGGTCAGGGGGGACACTGAAGCTTTCTTT
V gene: TRBV11-2; D gene: -; CDR3 length: 16; clone size: -; J gene: TRBJ1-3; CDR3 protein: CASSFTTGVSGNTIYF; CDR3 DNA: TGTGCCAGCAGCTTTACAACAGGAGTCTCTGGAAACACCATATATTTT
V gene: TRBV4-3; D gene: -; CDR3 length: 15; clone size: once; J gene: TRBJ2-1; CDR3 protein: CASSQDPLGYNEQFF; CDR3 DNA: TGCGCCAGCAGCCAAGACCCCCTCGGTTACAATGAGCAGTTCTTC
V gene: TRBV6-5; D gene: TRBD2; CDR3 length: 16; clone size: -; J gene: TRBJ2-1; CDR3 protein: CASSLTGTRRPYEQFF; CDR3 DNA: TGTGCCAGCAGTTTGACCGGGACTAGGAGGCCGTATGAGCAGTTCTTC
V gene: TRBV7-9; D gene: -; CDR3 length: 14; clone size: -; J gene: TRBJ1-1; CDR3 protein: CASSGGSMNTEAFF; CDR3 DNA: TGTGCCAGCAGCGGGGGCTCCATGAACACTGAAGCTTTCTTT
V gene: TRBV6-5; D gene: -; CDR3 length: 14; clone size: -; J gene: TRBJ2-7; CDR3 protein: CASSYSRLNYEQYF; CDR3 DNA: TGTGCCAGCAGTTACAGCAGACTTAACTACGAGCAGTACTTC
V gene: TRBV18; D gene: -; CDR3 length: 18; clone size: -; J gene: TRBJ1-2; CDR3 protein: CASSPKIGQNTFYYGYTF; CDR3 DNA: TGTGCCAGCTCACCAAAGATTGGCCAAAACACCTTTTACTATGGCTACACCTTC
V gene: TRBV27; D gene: TRBD2; CDR3 length: 16; clone size: -; J gene: TRBJ2-1; CDR3 protein: CASSLLAAGGAREQFF; CDR3 DNA: TGTGCCAGCAGTTTATTGGCGGCGGGGGGGGCCCGTGAGCAGTTCTTC
V gene: TRBV19; D gene: TRBD2; CDR3 length: 15; clone size: -; J gene: TRBJ2-1; CDR3 protein: CASRSGTSGGGEQFF; CDR3 DNA: TGTGCCAGTAGATCCGGGACTAGCGGGGGGGGTGAGCAGTTCTTC
V gene: TRBV5-4; D gene: -; CDR3 length: 14; clone size: -; J gene: TRBJ1-1; CDR3 protein: CASTSLRHTTEAFF; CDR3 DNA: TGTGCCAGCACGTCATTGAGACACACAACTGAAGCTTTCTTT
V gene: TRBV24-1; D gene: -; CDR3 length: 15; clone size: once; J gene: TRBJ1-2; CDR3 protein: CATSDLSTVNYGYTF; CDR3 DNA: TGTGCCACCAGTGATCTCTCCACAGTTAACTATGGCTACACCTTC
V gene: TRBV25-1; D gene: TRBD1; CDR3 length: 12; clone size: -; J gene: TRBJ2-7; CDR3 protein: CASTLTGYEQYF; CDR3 DNA: TGTGCCAGCACCCTGACAGGGTACGAGCAGTACTTC
V gene: TRBV6-5; D gene: -; CDR3 length: 11; clone size: -; J gene: TRBJ1-1; CDR3 protein: CAIARGTEAFF; CDR3 DNA: TGTGCCATCGCCCGGGGAACTGAAGCTTTCTTT
V gene: TRBV7-2; D gene: TRBD1; CDR3 length: 15; clone size: -; J gene: TRBJ1-1; CDR3 protein: CASSLAAGGNTEAFF; CDR3 DNA: TGTGCCAGCAGCTTAGCGGCAGGGGGGAACACTGAAGCTTTCTTT
V gene: TRBV28; D gene: -; CDR3 length: 15; clone size: -; J gene: TRBJ1-2; CDR3 protein: CASHPGIFFPYGYTF; CDR3 DNA: TGTGCCAGCCATCCAGGAATCTTTTTCCCCTATGGCTACACCTTC
V gene: TRBV5-1; D gene: -; CDR3 length: 15; clone size: -; J gene: TRBJ1-1; CDR3 protein: CASSIEGRRETEAFF; CDR3 DNA: TGCGCCAGCAGCATTGAAGGACGGCGGGAGACTGAAGCTTTCTTT
V gene: TRBV5-4; D gene: -; CDR3 length: 13; clone size: -; J gene: TRBJ2-5; CDR3 protein: CASSAIGPETQYF; CDR3 DNA: TGTGCCAGCAGCGCCATTGGGCCAGAGACCCAGTACTTC
V gene: TRBV18; D gene: -; CDR3 length: 13; clone size: -; J gene: TRBJ1-2; CDR3 protein: CASSPKFLYGYTF; CDR3 DNA: TGTGCCAGCTCACCTAAATTTCTGTATGGCTACACCTTC
V gene: TRBV21-1; D gene: -; CDR3 length: 14; clone size: -; J gene: TRBJ2-2; CDR3 protein: CASSTLAAAGELFF; CDR3 DNA: TGTGCCAGCAGCACCCTAGCGGCAGCCGGGGAGCTGTTTTTT